A few counts support the clone carrying this T cell receptor beta chain. Antigen unknown. The germline V and J ends were trimmed by 0 bases and 4 bases, with 7 bases remaining between them. This CDR3 is built from 13 residues. This sample is drawn from a study of T cell repertoires in aging, cancer and after chemotherapy. Study details: About 8.8 million TCR reads were in the whole dataset. Broader study findings: Rebound thymic output was suggested by rising median generation probability during chemotherapy in each cancer cohort. Loss of evenness, beyond lost richness, contributed to age-related TCR diversity decline in cancer patients. Age-matched healthy donors had significantly more diverse, less clonal blood TCR repertoires than untreated cancer patients.

Multiplex touch-down PCR with TRB-A/B primers amplified rearranged V-D-J TRB sequences. MiXCR, run by TCRdb on the multiplex PCR reads, gives a single entry per CDR3 protein. The sample holds more than 9,000 distinct CDR3 sequences; under 50% are singletons and the top ten take about 8.2%. Amplification of TCR beta used genomic DNA extracted from peripheral blood. The V call is TRBV5-3, the J call TRBJ1-2; D ambiguous. TRBV5-3 belongs to the ORF category, with a function that is uncertain. Input material: blood. This TCR was recovered from a human donor in good health. CDR3 residues: CARSLVNLYGYTF. The CDR3 DNA reads TGTGCCAGAAGCTTGGTGAATCTCTATGGCTACACCTTC.